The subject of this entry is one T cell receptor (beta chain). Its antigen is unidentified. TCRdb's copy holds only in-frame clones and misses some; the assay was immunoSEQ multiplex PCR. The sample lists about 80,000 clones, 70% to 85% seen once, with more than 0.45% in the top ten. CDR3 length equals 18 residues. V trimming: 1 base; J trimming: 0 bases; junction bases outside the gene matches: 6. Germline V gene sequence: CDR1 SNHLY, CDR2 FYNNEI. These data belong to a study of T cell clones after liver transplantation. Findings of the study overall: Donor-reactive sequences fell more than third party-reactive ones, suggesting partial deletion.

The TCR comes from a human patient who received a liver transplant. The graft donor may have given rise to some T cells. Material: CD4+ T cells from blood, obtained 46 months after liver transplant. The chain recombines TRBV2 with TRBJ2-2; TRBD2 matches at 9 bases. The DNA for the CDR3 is TGTGCCAGCAGTGAAGTGGCTAGCGGGGCCGCGAACACCGGGGAGCTGTTTTTT. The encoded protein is CASSEVASGAANTGELFF.